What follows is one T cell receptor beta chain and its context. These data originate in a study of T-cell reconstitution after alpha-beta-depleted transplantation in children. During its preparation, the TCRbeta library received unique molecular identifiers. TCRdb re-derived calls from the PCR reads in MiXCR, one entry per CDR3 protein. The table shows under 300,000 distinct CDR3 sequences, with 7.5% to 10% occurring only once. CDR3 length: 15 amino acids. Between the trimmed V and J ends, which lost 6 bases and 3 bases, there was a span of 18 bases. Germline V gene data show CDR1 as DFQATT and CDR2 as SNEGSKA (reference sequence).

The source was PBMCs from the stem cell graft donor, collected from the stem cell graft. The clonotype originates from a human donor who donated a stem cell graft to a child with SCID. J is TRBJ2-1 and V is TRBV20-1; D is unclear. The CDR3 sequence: CSALDRGRRYNEQFF. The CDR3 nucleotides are TGCAGTGCCCTCGACCGAGGACGACGCTACAATGAGCAGTTCTTC.